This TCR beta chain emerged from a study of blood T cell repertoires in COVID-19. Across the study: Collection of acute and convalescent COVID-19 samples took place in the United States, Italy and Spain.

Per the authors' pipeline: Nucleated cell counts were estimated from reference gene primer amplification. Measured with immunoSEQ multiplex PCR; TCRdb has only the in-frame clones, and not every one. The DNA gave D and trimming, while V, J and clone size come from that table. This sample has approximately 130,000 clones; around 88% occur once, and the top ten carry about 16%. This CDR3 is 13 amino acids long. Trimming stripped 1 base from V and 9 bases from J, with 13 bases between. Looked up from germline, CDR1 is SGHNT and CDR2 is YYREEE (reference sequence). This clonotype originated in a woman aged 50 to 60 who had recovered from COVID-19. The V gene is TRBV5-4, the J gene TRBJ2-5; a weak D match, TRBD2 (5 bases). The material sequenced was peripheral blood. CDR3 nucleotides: TGTGCCAGCAGCTTGTCGGACTCACTGGCCCAGTACTTC. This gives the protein CASSLSDSLAQYF.